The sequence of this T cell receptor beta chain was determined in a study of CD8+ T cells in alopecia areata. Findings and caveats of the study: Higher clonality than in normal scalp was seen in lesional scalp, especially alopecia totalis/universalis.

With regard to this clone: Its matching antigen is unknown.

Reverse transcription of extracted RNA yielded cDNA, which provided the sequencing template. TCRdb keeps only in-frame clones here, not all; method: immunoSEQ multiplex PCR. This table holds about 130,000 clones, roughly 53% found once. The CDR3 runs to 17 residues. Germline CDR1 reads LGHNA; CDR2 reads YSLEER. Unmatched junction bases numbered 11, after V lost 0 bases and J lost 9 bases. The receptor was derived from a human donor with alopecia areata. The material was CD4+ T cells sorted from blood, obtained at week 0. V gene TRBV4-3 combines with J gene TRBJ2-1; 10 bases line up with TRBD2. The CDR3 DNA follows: TGCGCCAGCAGCCAAGATCCTCAGAGCGGGGGGGCAGGTGAGCAGTTCTTC. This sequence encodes CASSQDPQSGGAGEQFF.